This T cell receptor beta chain was captured in a study of shared clonotypes between healthy human individuals. Approximately 210 ng DNA, approximately 31,000 T cell genomes, went into each sorted-subset replicate PCR. This table comes from immunoSEQ multiplex PCR, and its TCRdb copy is limited to in-frame clones, with some not included. In the table there are some 2.1 million clones, over 85% of which are singletons. The naive CD8 fraction comprised CD45RO-negative cells positively selected for CCR7 and excluded terminally differentiated effector memory CD45RA+ cells. The study's findings and limits: Apart from blood, nothing was sampled; tissue repertoires likely differ. Donor clonotype sharing was expected to depend on sequencing depth. Generally, naive subsets came out with larger estimated richness than memory subsets.

Trimming cost V 5 bases and J 0 bases, with 16 bases left between them. Germline CDR1 and CDR2: SEHNR and FQNEAQ (reference sequence). The CDR3 extends over 16 amino acids. For this clone: Its antigen remains unidentified.

The receptor was derived from a young man in good health. Some clones in this sample may be carry-over from other donors' samples. The chain couples TRBV7-9 to TRBJ1-1; D ambiguous. The sequencing input was naive CD8+ T cells from PBMCs. The CDR3 spells CASSPYGALMNTEAFF. The CDR3 bases are TGTGCCAGCAGCCCTTACGGCGCACTGATGAACACTGAAGCTTTCTTT.